The TCR beta chain described here comes from a study of early T cells in non-severe SARS-CoV-2 infection. Study context: Alpha and beta chains were unpaired, from unsorted whole-blood bulk RNA.

TCRdb used MiXCR to reprocess the 5' RACE reads, holding one entry per CDR3 protein. The sample lists 15,000 to 20,000 distinct CDR3 sequences, about 5% occurring once. Whole-study results and caveats: There was a bias toward anti-spike CD8 responses in VDJdb matching, which missed private and CD4 specificities.

In germline, CDR1 is SGHAT, CDR2 FQDESV (reference sequence). CDR3 length: 15 residues. V lost 1 base and J 2 bases, leaving 11 bases between the germline ends. This clonotype has at least ten counts. Its antigen is undetermined. This TCR was recovered from an adult who was a healthcare worker with PCR-confirmed SARS-CoV-2 infection or an uninfected control (not recorded which). Sequences were obtained from whole blood. The chain carries TRBV11-1 and TRBJ2-5; the D gene is possibly TRBD1 (5 bases). CDR3 sequence (DNA): TGTGCCAGCAGCTTAGAGGACACGGTACAAGAGACCCAGTACTTC. Its translation is CASSLEDTVQETQYF.